This T cell receptor beta chain was obtained from a study of cytomegalovirus exposure and HLA in healthy donors. Study at large: Of approximately 400 genotyped donors, roughly 81% clustered with self-reported Caucasian donors. Study observations and caveats: About 87% or about 30% of the time was how often most TCR beta V segments were productive, according to an earlier analysis.

Remarks on this clone: Its antigen is not known.

With 60 Vbeta and 13 Jbeta primers, the PCR was carried out. The data were produced by immunoSEQ multiplex PCR, yet TCRdb's version contains in-frame clones alone and is incomplete. The data hold about 120,000 clones, with around 70% observed a single time. The CDR3 totals 15 residues. V was clipped by 0 bases and J by 12 bases, with 18 bases between them. Looked up from germline, CDR1 is SGHNT and CDR2 is YENEEA. The source of this sequence is a woman between 40 and 55 years old in good health and CMV-seropositive. The rearrangement uses TRBV11-3 and TRBJ2-1; tentatively, D is TRBD1 (6 bases). The sequencing input was PBMCs. CDR3 residues: CASSLDSGQIIGQFF. CDR3 sequence (DNA): TGTGCCAGCAGCTTAGACTCAGGACAGATCATCGGGCAGTTCTTC.